Following are 17 T cell receptor beta chains from one sample sequenced in a study of blood T cell repertoires in COVID-19. Using immunoSEQ multiplex PCR, the repertoire was profiled, and TCRdb retains in-frame clones only, with some absent. Of approximately 53,000 clones in the sample, around 80% are singletons; the top ten hold about 6.1%. Sequenced material: PBMCs or T cells enriched from blood (not recorded which). The receptors stem from a woman in her fifties or sixties with acute COVID-19.

V usage is TRBV11-3 and J usage is TRBJ1-1; 9 bases map to TRBD1. The germline V gene encodes CDR1 SGHNT and CDR2 YENEEA. The V and J ends lost 8 bases and 3 bases, in that order; junction bases with no gene match: 4. The CDR3 is 13 amino acids. The CDR3 DNA follows: TGTGCCAGCTCACAGGGGGCTTACACTGAAGCTTTCTTT. This encodes CASSQGAYTEAFF.

This rearrangement joins TRBV5-4 to TRBJ2-1; 7 nucleotides line up with TRBD1. The CDR3 runs 15 residues. CDR1 and CDR2 from the germline V gene are SGHNT and YYREEE (reference sequence). With V trimmed by 1 base and J by 6 bases, 7 bases remained unmatched. The CDR3 DNA sequence: TGTGCCAGCAGCTTGATGAGGGGGCCGGTCAATGAGCAGTTCTTC. Amino acid sequence: CASSLMRGPVNEQFF.

The V call is TRBV20-1, the J call TRBJ2-1, with 8 bases matching TRBD2. The CDR3 spans 11 residues. CDR1 and CDR2 (germline): DFQATT, SNEGSKA (reference sequence). Unmatched junction bases numbered 5, after V lost 6 bases and J lost 10 bases. CDR3 protein: CSAGLAGEQFF. The CDR3 coding sequence is TGCAGTGCCGGACTAGCTGGAGAGCAGTTCTTC.

The J gene is TRBJ1-1, the V gene TRBV30; D unresolved. This CDR3 region has 13 residues. Deletions cut 4 bases from V and 1 base from J, with 10 bases between. CDR1 is GTSNPN, CDR2 SVGIG, per germline (reference sequence). The CDR3 nucleotides are TGTGCCTGGACCAGGCCGGAGAACACTGAAGCTTTCTTT. Encoded protein: CAWTRPENTEAFF.

The rearrangement links TRBV25-1 to TRBJ1-1; 7 bases line up with TRBD1. Germline V lookup: CDR1 MGHDK, CDR2 SYGVNS. The CDR3 covers 15 residues. With V trimmed by 2 bases and J by 7 bases, 10 bases remained unmatched. The CDR3 region is CASSEQTGISGEAFF. The CDR3 coding sequence is TGTGCCAGCAGTGAACAGACAGGGATATCGGGTGAAGCTTTCTTT.

The V and J genes are TRBV4-1 and TRBJ2-2, with 11 bases aligning to TRBD2. CDR1 and CDR2 (germline): MGHRA, YSYEKL. The CDR3 has 17 amino acids. The V and J ends lost 0 bases and 4 bases, in that order; junction bases with no gene match: 4. CDR3 bases: TGCGCCAGCAGCCAAGAGGGTCTAGCGGGGGGCACCGGGGAGCTGTTTTTT. Its protein is CASSQEGLAGGTGELFF.

This chain links TRBV9 with TRBJ1-2; D is possibly TRBD1 (5 bases). The germline gives CDR1 SGDLS, CDR2 YYNGEE. The V end was cut by 3 bases, the J end by 8 bases, with 8 bases between. CDR3 size: 11 residues. CDR3 nucleotides: TGTGCCAGCAGCGCGGAGGGGGGCTACACCTTC. Translating it yields CASSAEGGYTF.

This chain links TRBV21-1 with TRBJ1-4. TRBV21-1 is termed a pseudogene. The CDR3 has 15 residues. This CDR3 reads CASSRLEATNEKLFF. CDR3 nucleotide sequence: TGTGCCAGCAGCCGACTGGAGGCAACTAATGAAAAACTGTTTTTT.

This clone was recorded once. This sequence joins TRBV29-1 and TRBJ1-4; D possibly corresponds to TRBD1 (6 bases). The germline V gene encodes CDR1 SQVTM and CDR2 ANQGSEA. Trimming cost V 7 bases and J 8 bases, with 14 bases left between them. There are 12 residues in the CDR3. The CDR3 DNA sequence: TGCAGCGCTCAGGGACAAATGGAAAAACTGTTTTTT. Its protein product is CSAQGQMEKLFF. Combining the CDR3 with reference TRBV29-1 and TRBJ1-4 gives the whole variable domain SAVISQKPSRDICQRGTSLTIQCQVDSQVTMMFWYRQQPGQSLTLIATANQGSEATYESGFVIDKFPISRPNLTFSTLTVSNMSPEDSSIYLCSAQGQMEKLFFGSGTQLSVL.

V and J are TRBV5-5 and TRBJ1-5; possibly TRBD1 for D (6 bases). The CDR3 spans 18 residues. Germline CDR1 reads SGHKS; CDR2 reads YYEKEE (reference sequence). Between the trimmed V and J ends, which lost 2 bases and 3 bases, there was a span of 21 bases. The CDR3 loop is CASSFRPLDSLINQPQHF. The CDR3 region has the DNA TGTGCCAGCAGCTTTAGACCCCTGGACAGCCTAATCAATCAGCCCCAGCATTTT.

CDR3 protein: CASSSQGKGAKNIQYF. DNA of the CDR3: TGTGCCAGCAGCTCCCAGGGGAAGGGGGCCAAAAACATTCAGTACTTC. V and J are TRBV5-4 and TRBJ2-4; tentative D call: TRBD1 (6 bases). Germline CDR1 is SGHNT and CDR2 is YYREEE (reference sequence). The ends were cut back, 3 bases at V and 1 base at J, with 14 bases in the middle. This CDR3 is built from 16 residues. Complete variable domain (other parts from reference TRBV5-4 and TRBJ2-4): ETGVTQSPTHLIKTRGQQVTLRCSSQSGHNTVSWYQQALGQGPQFIFQYYREEENGRGNFPPRFSGLQFPNYSSELNVNALELDDSALYLCASSSQGKGAKNIQYFGAGTRLSVL.

J is TRBJ1-6 and V is TRBV15; 8 nucleotides line up with TRBD1. Germline CDR1 is LNHNV and CDR2 is YYDKDF (reference sequence). V dropped 6 bases and J dropped 7; count of bases not matched to a gene: 11. The CDR3 loop spans 16 amino acids. The CDR3 loop is CATRDPGTGENSPLHF. The CDR3 nucleotides are TGTGCCACCAGGGATCCGGGGACAGGAGAAAATTCACCCCTCCACTTT.

J is TRBJ2-1 and V is TRBV29-1; 9 bases map to TRBD2. The CDR3 extends over 16 amino acids. CDR1 and CDR2 (germline): SQVTM, ANQGSEA. The V gene end was trimmed by 1 base and the J gene end by 1 base; junction bases not matched to a gene: 5. The DNA for the CDR3 is TGCAGCGTTGAAGTGATTACTAGCGGGTCCTACAATGAGCAGTTCTTC. It specifies CSVEVITSGSYNEQFF.

The rearrangement uses TRBV3-1 (or the pseudogene TRBV3-2) and TRBJ2-1; TRBD2 aligns across 8 bases. Trimming at V came to 3 bases and at J to 9 bases, leaving 19 bases not matched to a gene. The germline V gene encodes CDR1 LGHDT and CDR2 YNNKEL (reference sequence). This CDR3 region has 18 residues. CDR3 amino acids: CASSHGRPGRGARGEQFF. In DNA form, the CDR3 reads TGTGCCAGCAGCCACGGCCGCCCCGGGAGGGGGGCCCGGGGTGAGCAGTTCTTC.

The V and J genes are TRBV27 and TRBJ1-6; 9 nucleotides align to TRBD1. The CDR3 has 16 amino acids. In germline, CDR1 is MNHEY, CDR2 SMNVEV (reference sequence). Trimming took 6 bases from V and 7 from J; bases not matched to a gene: 10. CDR3 residues: CASRRTQGALNSPLHF. The CDR3 nucleotides read TGTGCCAGCAGGCGTACACAGGGGGCATTGAATTCACCCCTCCACTTT.

The J gene is TRBJ1-5, the V gene TRBV7-8, with D maybe TRBD1 (5 bases). The CDR3 consists of 14 residues. Germline CDR1 and CDR2: SGHVS and FQNEAQ. The V and J ends lost 1 base and 3 bases respectively, with 7 bases between them. The CDR3, as DNA: TGTGCCAGCAGCTTAGGACAGTTCAATCAGCCCCAGCATTTT. Its translation: CASSLGQFNQPQHF. Together with reference TRBV7-8 and TRBJ1-5, the CDR3 gives the full variable domain: GAGVSQSPRYKVAKRGQDVALRCDPISGHVSLFWYQQALGQGPEFLTYFQNEAQLDKSGLPSDRFFAERPEGSVSTLKIQRTQQEDSAVYLCASSLGQFNQPQHFGDGTRLSIL.

A single count supports this clone. V and J are TRBV15 and TRBJ2-5; D remains unclear. From germline, CDR1 is LNHNV and CDR2 YYDKDF (reference sequence). This CDR3 has 13 amino acids. The ends were cut back, 0 bases at V and 5 bases at J, with 7 bases in the middle. DNA for the CDR3: TGTGCCACCAGCAGAGATCTAGTGGAGACCCAGTACTTC. Translated, it gives CATSRDLVETQYF. The entire variable domain, with the rest obtained from reference TRBV15 and TRBJ2-5, is as follows: DAMVIQNPRYQVTQFGKPVTLSCSQTLNHNVMYWYQQKSSQAPKLLFHYYDKDFNNEADTPDNFQSRRPNTSFCFLDIRSPGLGDTAMYLCATSRDLVETQYFGPGTRLLVL.